The clone carrying this TCR beta chain was found many times. The antigen is not known. MiXCR, run by TCRdb on the reads, gives a single entry per CDR3 protein. The sample records 350,000 to 550,000 distinct CDR3 sequences, about 33% being singletons. V lost 5 bases to trimming and J lost 3 bases, with 20 bases between them. The germline CDR1 and CDR2 sequences are SGHVT and SQSDAQ. This CDR3 spans 16 amino acids. This sample is part of a study of T cell repertoires in cytomegalovirus infection. The overall study: Through public TCR beta signatures, both CMV infection and matching HLA type were indicated.

Study-level results: Clonotype analysis showed dominance of the ex vivo response by HLA-C-restricted CMV-specific TCR beta clonotypes. Carriers of CMV and the relevant HLA type were discriminated by public TCR beta frequency.

Sample: PBMCs. The chain carries TRBV7-4 and TRBJ2-7; D uncertain. The receptor was isolated from a human donor in good health (CMV status not recorded). Some clones in this sample may be carry-over from other donors' samples. CDR3 protein: CASSNHMVLVVYEQYF. In DNA, the CDR3 is TGTGCCAGCAGCAATCATATGGTCCTGGTAGTCTACGAGCAGTACTTC.